The source of this T cell receptor beta chain is a study of T cells after posttransplantation cyclophosphamide. Findings of the study overall: TRB overlap between skin or GI tissue T cells and blood was limited.

This clone has just one count. Its antigen is not identified. Only in-frame clones appear in the TCRdb table, and some are missing; sequencing was by immunoSEQ multiplex PCR. There are about 43,000 clones in the sample; about 90% occur only once, and under 2.5% lies in the top ten. Cyclophosphamide on days +3 and +4 followed busulfan-fludarabine conditioning and a marrow graft. V was clipped by 0 bases and J by 8 bases, with 13 bases between them. Germline loops: CDR1 LGHNA, CDR2 YNFKEQ. This CDR3 is 14 amino acids long. V is TRBV4-2 and J is TRBJ1-2; the D is unclear. The material was PBMCs, obtained 55 to 70 days after allogeneic stem cell transplant with posttransplant cyclophosphamide. This clonotype originated in a male patient between 60 and 69 years old who received an allogeneic stem cell transplant from a related donor and was CMV-positive. Some T cells could come from the graft donor. The CDR3 DNA reads as TGTGCCAGCAGCCAAGATGACGGGGTTGGAGGCTACACCTTC. It codes for CASSQDDGVGGYTF.